The 28 T cell receptor beta chains given below trace back to one sample, sequenced in a study of blood T cell repertoires in COVID-19. Sequencing was performed with immunoSEQ multiplex PCR; in TCRdb, only in-frame clones are kept and a portion is missing. The sample lists about 480,000 clones; around nine tenths were seen once. Input material: PBMCs or T cells enriched from blood (not recorded which). The receptor set was obtained from an older woman who had recovered from COVID-19.

As concerns this clone: One end of the junction is discordant with germline, which a read error may explain. Other DNA sequences in the sample encode the same CDR3. This chain connects TRBV5-1 to TRBJ2-3; 13 nucleotides line up with TRBD2. Germline V gives CDR1 SGHRS, CDR2 YFSETQ. The CDR3 has 16 amino acids. The CDR3 loop reads CASSLGLAGGTDTQYF. Here the CDR3 DNA reads TGCGCCAGCAGCTTGGGACTAGCGGGGGGCACGGATACGCAGTATTTT.

The J gene is TRBJ1-5, the V gene TRBV2; no reliable D call. The V gene's germline CDR1 is SNHLY and CDR2 FYNNEI. The CDR3 is made up of 12 amino acids. V dropped 8 bases and J dropped 5 bases, with 10 bases sitting between them. This chain's CDR3 is CASGEDYQPQHF. The CDR3, as DNA: TGTGCCAGCGGAGAGGACTATCAGCCCCAGCATTTT.

J is TRBJ2-7 and V is TRBV5-1; 9 bases agree with TRBD1. This CDR3 is 16 amino acids long. Germline V CDR1 and CDR2: SGHRS, YFSETQ. V lost 0 bases and J lost 5; bases outside the gene matches: 9. CDR3 sequence: CASSLARGQGVDEQYF. Here the CDR3 DNA reads TGCGCCAGCAGCTTGGCCCGGGGACAGGGTGTCGACGAGCAGTACTTC.

The chain combines TRBV12-5 with TRBJ2-1, with TRBD2 identical over 7 bases. Germline loops: CDR1 LGHNT, CDR2 FRNRAP. With 5 bases clipped from V and 1 base from J, the junction kept 5 bases outside the gene matches. The CDR3 totals 15 residues. The CDR3 is CASGRTSVSYNEQFF. CDR3 coding DNA: TGTGCTAGTGGTCGAACTAGCGTGTCCTACAATGAGCAGTTCTTC.

The rearrangement links TRBV10-3 to TRBJ1-2; TRBD1 might be the D (5 bases). The CDR3 extends over 15 amino acids. Germline V CDR1 and CDR2: ENHRY, SYGVKD. V was cut by 10 bases and J by 2 bases, with 20 bases left in between. The CDR3 sequence: CATMISGGGNYGYTF. The CDR3 coding sequence is TGTGCCACCATGATTTCGGGGGGAGGAAACTATGGCTACACCTTC.

The chain links TRBV27 to TRBJ2-1; 7 bases align to TRBD2. The CDR3 spans 11 residues. J was trimmed by 13 bases and V by 7 bases; bases with no gene match: 7. Germline loops: CDR1 MNHEY, CDR2 SMNVEV (reference sequence). The CDR3 loop is CASTKGGLQFF. The CDR3, as DNA: TGTGCCAGCACCAAGGGAGGGTTACAGTTCTTC.

The genes are TRBV10-3 and TRBJ1-6, with 9 bases that match TRBD1. Germline CDR1 ENHRY, CDR2 SYGVKD. This CDR3 region has 13 residues. The junction had 3 bases not matched to a gene; V was cut back by 8 bases and J by 7 bases. The DNA for the CDR3 is TGTGCCATCGGGACAGGGACCAATTCACCCCTCCACTTT. It yields the protein CAIGTGTNSPLHF.

There are a few counts of this clone. The chain is built from TRBV18 and TRBJ1-3; no definite D call. The CDR3 has 14 residues. Trimming took 0 bases from V and 2 from J, leaving 5 bases between them. Germline values: CDR1 KGHSH, CDR2 LQKENI. CDR3 DNA: TGTGCCAGCTCACCACCGGCAGCTGGAAACACCATATATTTT. It encodes CASSPPAAGNTIYF.

This chain uses TRBV11-2 with TRBJ1-1, with D possibly matching TRBD1 (6 bases). V was cut by 6 bases and J by 0 bases, with 17 bases left in between. This CDR3 is built from 16 residues. Germline V CDR1 and CDR2: SGHAT, FQNNGV. The CDR3 DNA sequence: TGTGCCAGCAGTAGATGGCCCCAGGGGATGAACACTGAAGCTTTCTTT. Its protein is CASSRWPQGMNTEAFF.

The chain joins TRBV5-1 to TRBJ1-1, with TRBD1 identical over 7 bases. The ends lost 2 bases at V and 5 bases at J; junction bases unmatched: 6. This CDR3 comprises 14 residues. Germline-derived CDR1 and CDR2 are SGHRS and YFSETQ. CDR3 loop: CASSLQGFLTEAFF. Here the CDR3 DNA reads TGCGCCAGCAGCTTACAGGGGTTTTTAACTGAAGCTTTCTTT.

The chain employs TRBV11-3 and TRBJ2-1, with D possibly being TRBD1 (5 bases). V was shortened by 1 base and J by 0 bases, with 13 bases between the two germline ends. CDR3 size: 17 residues. Per germline, CDR1 SGHNT and CDR2 YENEEA. The CDR3 loop reads CASSLGVGQGSYNEQFF. In DNA form, the CDR3 reads TGTGCCAGCAGCTTAGGTGTAGGTCAGGGCTCCTACAATGAGCAGTTCTTC. Combining the CDR3 with reference TRBV11-3 and TRBJ2-1 gives the whole variable domain EAGVVQSPRYKIIEKKQPVAFWCNPISGHNTLYWYLQNLGQGPELLIRYENEEAVDDSQLPKDRFSAERLKGVDSTLKIQPAELGDSAVYLCASSLGVGQGSYNEQFFGPGTRLTVL.

The chain carries TRBV6-6 and TRBJ1-5; 9 positions agree with TRBD1. Trimming at V came to 3 bases and at J to 6 bases, leaving 9 bases not matched to a gene. The CDR3 extends over 16 amino acids. CDR1 MNHNY and CDR2 SVGAGI come from the germline V gene (reference sequence). The CDR3 DNA sequence: TGTGCCAGCAGTTATTCTCCGGACAGGGGAACTCAGCCCCAGCATTTT. Translation gives CASSYSPDRGTQPQHF.

The CDR3 sequence: CASSSNADYGYTF. The CDR3 DNA follows: TGTGCCAGCAGCTCCAATGCAGACTATGGCTACACCTTC. The chain joins TRBV5-6 to TRBJ1-2; no definite D call. Germline V gives CDR1 SGHDT, CDR2 YYEEEE. The CDR3 spans 13 residues. V dropped 3 bases and J dropped 3 bases, with 9 bases sitting between them.

This CDR3 reads CASRGTGSNQPQHF. The CDR3 coding sequence is TGTGCCAGCAGAGGGACAGGAAGCAATCAGCCCCAGCATTTT. The J gene is TRBJ1-5, the V gene TRBV25-1; 8 bases fit TRBD1. CDR1 is MGHDK, CDR2 SYGVNS, per germline. V trimming: 6 bases; J trimming: 1 base; junction bases outside the gene matches: 2. The CDR3 sequence is 14 residues long.

The genes are TRBV6-5 and TRBJ2-6; the D is unclear. Germline V gene sequence: CDR1 MNHEY, CDR2 SVGAGI. Deletions cut 2 bases from V and 5 bases from J, with 10 bases between. The CDR3 spans 15 residues. CDR3 sequence reads: CASSYQRLRANVLTF. CDR3 DNA: TGTGCCAGCAGTTACCAGCGCCTTAGGGCCAACGTCCTGACTTTC.

V and J are TRBV29-1 and TRBJ2-5, with D possibly being TRBD2 (7 bases). Deletions cut 7 bases from V and 6 bases from J, with 15 bases between. The CDR3 covers 12 residues. Germline V gene data show CDR1 as SQVTM and CDR2 as ANQGSEA. The CDR3 region is CSAGGPGQTQYF. The CDR3 bases are TGCAGCGCCGGGGGGCCGGGGCAGACCCAGTACTTC.

The J gene is TRBJ2-5, the V gene TRBV4-1; TRBD2 matches 8 bases. CDR3 length equals 17 residues. V dropped 0 bases and J dropped 0; count of bases not matched to a gene: 6. Germline CDR1 is MGHRA and CDR2 is YSYEKL. CDR3 nucleotide sequence: TGCGCCAGCAGCCAAGATGGGCGCGGGGGGTACCAAGAGACCCAGTACTTC. Amino acids: CASSQDGRGGYQETQYF.

This chain uses TRBV12-3 or TRBV12-4 with TRBJ1-2; D is perhaps TRBD1 (5 bases). Trimming shortened V by 6 bases and J by 6 bases, and 14 bases separated the two germline ends. The length of the CDR3 is 13 residues. The DNA for the CDR3 is TGTGCCAGCAGGAATACTTTCAGGGATGGCTACACCTTC. This codes for CASRNTFRDGYTF.

The chain combines TRBV5-8 with TRBJ2-5, with a possible D match to TRBD2 (6 bases). The CDR3 runs 14 residues. The germline V gene encodes CDR1 SGHTS and CDR2 YDEGEE. V was cut by 6 bases and J by 7 bases, with 19 bases left in between. This CDR3 is CASIAPDLGGTQYF. The CDR3 nucleotides read TGTGCCAGCATCGCTCCCGACCTCGGGGGGACCCAGTACTTC. Complete variable domain (other parts from reference TRBV5-8 and TRBJ2-5): EAGVTQSPTHLIKTRGQQATLRCSPISGHTSVYWYQQALGLGLQFLLWYDEGEERNRGNFPPRFSGRQFPNYSSELNVNALELEDSALYLCASIAPDLGGTQYFGPGTRLLVL.

This chain joins TRBV7-2 and TRBJ2-2; 10 nucleotides align to TRBD2. Per the germline V gene, CDR1 is SGHTA and CDR2 is FQGNSA. This CDR3 comprises 19 residues. The junction had 13 bases not matched to a gene; V was cut back by 5 bases and J by 1 base. Here the CDR3 DNA reads TGTGCCAGCAGCCCGATCGTAGCGGGGGGCCGGAAGAACACCGGGGAGCTGTTTTTT. Translated: CASSPIVAGGRKNTGELFF.

CDR3 in DNA: TGTGCCAGCAGTTGGGGCGGGACCCAGTACTTC. This encodes CASSWGGTQYF. The rearrangement links TRBV27 to TRBJ2-5, with D possibly TRBD1 on 5 matching bases. The CDR3 is 11 residues long. Trimming stripped 4 bases from V and 7 bases from J, with 7 bases between. CDR1 and CDR2 (germline): MNHEY, SMNVEV (reference sequence).

This chain links TRBV24-1 with TRBJ2-5; TRBD1 matches at 7 bases. Germline CDR1 and CDR2: KGHDR and SFDVKD. The CDR3 runs 15 residues. J was trimmed by 5 bases and V by 4 bases; bases with no gene match: 9. DNA of the CDR3: TGTGCCACCAGTGACCCTGGGACAGATGACGAGACCCAGTACTTC. Its translation is CATSDPGTDDETQYF.

The gene calls are TRBV10-3 and TRBJ2-7, with 7 bases that match TRBD1. Germline V CDR1 and CDR2: ENHRY, SYGVKD. Trimming at V came to 4 bases and at J to 3 bases, leaving 3 bases not matched to a gene. The CDR3 has 13 amino acids. The CDR3 DNA is TGTGCCATCAGTGCGACAGGGATCTACGAGCAGTACTTC. Its protein product is CAISATGIYEQYF.

For this clone: This may be a read error: a much more frequent sequence differs by one nucleotide. Other DNA sequences of this sample code for an identical CDR3. The chain links TRBV6-5 to TRBJ1-1, with D possibly matching TRBD1 (5 bases). Per the germline V gene, CDR1 is MNHEY and CDR2 is SVGAGI. V dropped 2 bases and J dropped 4 bases, with 8 bases sitting between them. The CDR3 is 13 residues long. This CDR3 is CASSYRGGTEAFF. The CDR3 region has the DNA TGTGCCAGCAGTTACAGGGGTGGCACTGAAGCTTTCTTT.

This clone has a handful of counts. The chain uses TRBV5-6 and TRBJ2-3; TRBD1 agrees at 7 bases. V shed 1 base, J shed 4 bases, and the junction held 3 bases outside the gene matches. The CDR3 runs to 14 residues. Germline-derived CDR1 and CDR2 are SGHDT and YYEEEE. Here the CDR3 DNA reads TGTGCCAGCAGCTTGTCCCAGGGGGCAGATACGCAGTATTTT. Translation gives CASSLSQGADTQYF.

J is TRBJ2-7 and V is TRBV7-8; 8 bases fit TRBD2. The germline V gene encodes CDR1 SGHVS and CDR2 FQNEAQ. The CDR3 extends over 15 amino acids. V dropped 6 bases and J dropped 1; count of bases not matched to a gene: 8. CDR3 protein: CASSPLAGGSYEQYF. CDR3 sequence (DNA): TGTGCCAGCAGTCCTCTCGCGGGGGGATCCTACGAGCAGTACTTC.

This clone was counted only a few times. The genes are TRBV5-1 and TRBJ1-4; TRBD1 aligns across 7 bases. The germline V gene encodes CDR1 SGHRS and CDR2 YFSETQ. The junction had 6 bases not matched to a gene; V was cut back by 4 bases and J by 0 bases. This CDR3 region has 16 residues. Here the CDR3 reads CASSPWTGATNEKLFF. CDR3 DNA sequence: TGCGCCAGCAGCCCTTGGACAGGAGCAACTAATGAAAAACTGTTTTTT.

The chain joins TRBV5-1 to TRBJ2-3, with unresolved D. This CDR3 has 15 amino acids. CDR1 SGHRS and CDR2 YFSETQ come from the germline V gene. V lost 0 bases and J 1 base, leaving 9 bases between the germline ends. DNA of the CDR3: TGCGCCAGCAGCTTGGAAGTTGCAGGCACAGATACGCAGTATTTT. This sequence encodes CASSLEVAGTDTQYF.